This T cell receptor beta chain appears in the sequencing data of a study of T cell responses to AZD1222 COVID-19 vaccine. To note about this clone: Its antigen remains unknown.

Findings of the study overall: The sample set comprised mostly white British donors with more females, and clonal diversity was possibly underestimated. Baseline antibody screening turned up just a handful of seropositive AZD1222 recipients. Repertoires in all cases were sampled only once the peak T cell response had passed. Reportedly, nearly half of unique spike TCRs recognized epitopes outside B.1.351/B.1.1.7 mutations.

The CDR3 contains 15 residues. J lost 8 bases, V lost 3 bases, and 5 bases had no gene match. Germline V lookup: CDR1 SGHAT, CDR2 FQNNGV. The assay was immunoSEQ multiplex PCR, and TCRdb's table has in-frame clones only and misses some. The sample consists of 150,000 to 200,000 clones, 85% to 95% of them appearing once. The sample in question was peripheral blood, obtained on day 0 of AZD1222 vaccination. This TCR derives from an adult in good health. The chain has TRBV11-2 and TRBJ2-6, with TRBD2 identical over 9 bases. DNA of the CDR3: TGTGCCAGCAGCTTGCTAGCGGGATTGCCCAACGTCCTGACTTTC. Amino acid sequence: CASSLLAGLPNVLTF.